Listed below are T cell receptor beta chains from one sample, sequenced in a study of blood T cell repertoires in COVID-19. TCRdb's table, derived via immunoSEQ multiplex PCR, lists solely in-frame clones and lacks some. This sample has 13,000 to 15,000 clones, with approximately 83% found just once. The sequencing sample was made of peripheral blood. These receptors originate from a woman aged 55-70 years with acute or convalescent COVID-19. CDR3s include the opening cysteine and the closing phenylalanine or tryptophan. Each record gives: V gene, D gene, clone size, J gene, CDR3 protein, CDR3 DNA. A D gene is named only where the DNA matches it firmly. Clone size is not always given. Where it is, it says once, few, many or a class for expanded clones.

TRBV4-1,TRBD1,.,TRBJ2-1,CASSQLPTGQVYYNEQFF,TGCGCCAGCAGCCAATTACCTACGGGACAGGTATACTACAATGAGCAGTTCTTC
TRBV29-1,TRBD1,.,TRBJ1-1,CSALGQGAAEAFF,TGCAGCGCCCTGGGACAGGGGGCCGCTGAAGCTTTCTTT
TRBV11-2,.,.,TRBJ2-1,CASSLVRLNEQFF,TGTGCCAGCAGCTTAGTCAGGCTCAATGAGCAGTTCTTC
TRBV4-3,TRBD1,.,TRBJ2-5,CASSQVGTGGSAETQYF,TGCGCCAGCAGCCAAGTCGGGACAGGGGGTTCGGCAGAGACCCAGTACTTC
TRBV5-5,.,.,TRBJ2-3,CASSFRDTHTDTQYF,TGTGCCAGCAGCTTCCGGGACACACACACAGATACGCAGTATTTT
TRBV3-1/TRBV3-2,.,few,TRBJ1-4,CASSRPRGTGWREKLFF,TGTGCCAGCAGCCGACCAAGGGGAACAGGGTGGAGGGAAAAACTGTTTTTT
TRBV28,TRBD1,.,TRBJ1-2,CASSRKLGTGGYTF,TGTGCCAGCAGTCGGAAGCTAGGGACAGGGGGCTACACCTTC
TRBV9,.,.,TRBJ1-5,CASSVLDTQQPQHF,TGTGCCAGCAGCGTGTTGGACACCCAGCAGCCCCAGCATTTT
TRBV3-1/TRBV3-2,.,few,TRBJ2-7,CASSQEGLGGEQYF,TGTGCCAGCAGCCAAGAGGGTCTGGGGGGCGAGCAGTACTTC
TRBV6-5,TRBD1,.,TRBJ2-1,CASSNPGQGEQFF,TGTGCCAGCAGTAATCCGGGACAGGGTGAGCAGTTCTTC
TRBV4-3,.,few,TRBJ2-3,CASSQDLGGGTDTQYF,TGCGCCAGCAGCCAAGATCTAGGGGGAGGCACAGATACGCAGTATTTT
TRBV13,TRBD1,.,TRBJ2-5,CASSQEGTGVGETQYF,TGTGCCAGCAGCCAAGAAGGGACAGGGGTGGGAGAGACCCAGTACTTC
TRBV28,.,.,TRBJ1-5,CASSLNGQPQHF,TGTGCCAGCAGTTTAAACGGGCAGCCCCAGCATTTT
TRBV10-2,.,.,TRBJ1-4,CASSKGGEKLFF,TGCGCCAGCTCGAAAGGCGGCGAAAAACTGTTTTTT
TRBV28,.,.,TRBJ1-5,CAGGGSNQPQHF,TGTGCCGGCGGGGGCAGCAATCAGCCCCAGCATTTT
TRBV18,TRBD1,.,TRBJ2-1,CASYRTGENNEQFF,TGTGCCAGTTACCGGACAGGGGAAAACAATGAGCAGTTCTTC
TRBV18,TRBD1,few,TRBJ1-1,CASSGTGGNTEAFF,TGTGCCAGCTCAGGGACAGGGGGGAACACTGAAGCTTTCTTT
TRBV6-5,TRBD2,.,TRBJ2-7,CASSRTSGRVEQYF,TGTGCCAGCAGCCGAACTAGCGGGAGAGTCGAGCAGTACTTC
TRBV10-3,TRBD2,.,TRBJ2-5,CAISGLAGVETQYF,TGTGCCATCAGTGGTTTGGCGGGAGTGGAGACCCAGTACTTC
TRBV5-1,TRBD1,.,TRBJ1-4,CASRPGTGVNEKLFF,TGCGCCAGCAGGCCGGGGACAGGGGTTAATGAAAAACTGTTTTTT
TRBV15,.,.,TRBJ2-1,CATSRLWPGNNEQFF,TGTGCCACCAGCAGACTCTGGCCAGGGAACAATGAGCAGTTCTTC
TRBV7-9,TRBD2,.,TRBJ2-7,CASSLDEENGGVFSDEQYF,TGTGCCAGCAGCTTAGATGAGGAGAACGGGGGGGTTTTTTCGGACGAGCAGTACTTC
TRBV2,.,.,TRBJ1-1,CASSDHVGISVTEAFF,TGTGCCAGCAGTGATCACGTCGGGATCTCCGTCACTGAAGCTTTCTTT
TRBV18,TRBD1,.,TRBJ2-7,CASSPPNPDRGPYF,TGTGCCAGCTCACCACCGAATCCAGACAGGGGGCCGTACTTC
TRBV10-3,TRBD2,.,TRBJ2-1,CATRLAGGDNEQFF,TGTGCCACCCGACTAGCGGGAGGCGACAATGAGCAGTTCTTC
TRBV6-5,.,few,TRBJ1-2,CASAATRGGYTF,TGTGCCAGCGCGGCCACCCGGGGAGGCTACACCTTC
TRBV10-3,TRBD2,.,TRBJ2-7,CAISVEASGSSYEQYF,TGTGCCATCAGTGTTGAAGCTAGCGGGAGCTCCTACGAGCAGTACTTC
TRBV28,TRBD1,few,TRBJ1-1,CASRRQGFRLNTEAFF,TGTGCCAGCAGAAGACAGGGGTTTAGACTGAACACTGAAGCTTTCTTT
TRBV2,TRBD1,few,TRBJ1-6,CASSLTETGGNSPLHF,TGTGCCAGCAGTTTAACTGAGACAGGGGGAAATTCACCCCTCCACTTT
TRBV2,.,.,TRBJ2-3,CASSVRRSDTQYF,TGTGCCAGCAGTGTCCGGCGGTCAGATACGCAGTATTTT
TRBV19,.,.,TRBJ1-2,CASRLSNYGYTF,TGTGCCAGTAGGCTAAGTAACTATGGCTACACCTTC
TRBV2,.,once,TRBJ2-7,CASSEHREKAYEQYF,TGTGCCAGCAGTGAGCACAGAGAGAAGGCCTACGAGCAGTACTTC
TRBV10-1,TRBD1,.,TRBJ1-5,CASNMTGGAWPQHF,TGCGCCAGCAACATGACAGGGGGCGCATGGCCCCAGCATTTT
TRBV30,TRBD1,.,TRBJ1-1,CAWSTGETEAFF,TGTGCCTGGAGCACAGGGGAGACTGAAGCTTTCTTT
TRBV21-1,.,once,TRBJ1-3,CASSEGTGGGGNTIYF,TGTGCCAGCAGCGAGGGGACAGGGGGCGGTGGAAACACCATATATTTT
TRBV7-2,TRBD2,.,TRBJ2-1,CASSFSTSGSYNEQFF,TGTGCCAGCAGCTTTTCGACTAGCGGGAGTTACAATGAGCAGTTCTTC
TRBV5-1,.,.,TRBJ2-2,CASCLSEAGTGELFF,TGCGCCAGCTGCCTTAGCGAGGCGGGCACCGGGGAGCTGTTTTTT
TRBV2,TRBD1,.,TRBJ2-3,CASSYTTGGGDTQYF,TGTGCCAGCAGCTATACGACAGGGGGCGGAGATACGCAGTATTTT
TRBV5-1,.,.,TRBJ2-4,CASSFGQRENIQYF,TGCGCCAGCAGCTTTGGACAGAGGGAAAACATTCAGTACTTC
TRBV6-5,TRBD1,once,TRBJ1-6,CASSYGTDNSPLHF,TGTGCCAGCAGTTACGGGACAGATAATTCACCCCTCCACTTT
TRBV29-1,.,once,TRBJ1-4,CSVSWAGAPEKLFF,TGCAGCGTTTCGTGGGCGGGGGCGCCTGAAAAACTGTTTTTT
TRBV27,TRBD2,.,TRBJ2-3,CASTGTSGTGSQYF,TGTGCCAGCACCGGGACTAGCGGCACCGGGTCGCAGTATTTT
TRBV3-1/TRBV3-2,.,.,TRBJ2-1,CASGQPEVQQFF,TGTGCCAGCGGTCAACCTGAGGTGCAGCAGTTCTTC
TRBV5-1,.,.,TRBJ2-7,CASSPGHPTYEQYF,TGCGCCAGCAGCCCGGGACACCCTACCTACGAGCAGTACTTC
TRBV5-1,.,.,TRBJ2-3,CASSLEVTDTDTQYF,TGCGCCAGCAGCTTGGAAGTAACAGACACAGATACGCAGTATTTT